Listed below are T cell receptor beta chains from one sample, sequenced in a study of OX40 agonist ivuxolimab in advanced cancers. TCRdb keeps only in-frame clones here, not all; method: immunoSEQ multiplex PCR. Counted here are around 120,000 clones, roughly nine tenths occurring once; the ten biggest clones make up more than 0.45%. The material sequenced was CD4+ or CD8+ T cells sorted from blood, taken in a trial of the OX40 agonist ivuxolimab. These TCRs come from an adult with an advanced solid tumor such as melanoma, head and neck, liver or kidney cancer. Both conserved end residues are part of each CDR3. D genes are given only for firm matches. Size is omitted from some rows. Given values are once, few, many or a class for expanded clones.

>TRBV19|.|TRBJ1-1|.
TGTGCCAGTAGTAGTGAGCAGGGGAACACTGAAGCTTTCTTT
CASSSEQGNTEAFF
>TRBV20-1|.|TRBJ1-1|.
TGCAGTGTGGGCGGGTTTACTGAAGCTTTCTTT
CSVGGFTEAFF
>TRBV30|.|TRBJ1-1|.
TGTGCCTGGGGTATGCTTCCGCAGGCTTTCTTT
CAWGMLPQAFF
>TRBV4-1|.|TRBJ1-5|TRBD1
TGCGCCAGCAGCCAATATTTTGGGGGACAGGCTAGCAATCAGCCCCAGCATTTT
CASSQYFGGQASNQPQHF
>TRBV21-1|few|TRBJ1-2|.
TGTGCCAGCAGCAGGGACAGCAACTATGGCTACACCTTC
CASSRDSNYGYTF
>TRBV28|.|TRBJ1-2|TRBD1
TGTGCCAGCAAGGAACAGGGGAGGGCTAACTATGGCTACACCTTC
CASKEQGRANYGYTF
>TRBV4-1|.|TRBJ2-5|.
TGCGCCAGCAGTCCTTCAACTGGGGTACGGCGGGAGACCCAGTACTTC
CASSPSTGVRRETQYF
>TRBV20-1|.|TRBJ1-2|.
TGCAGTGCTAGATTCGGAACAACTAGGACCTTC
CSARFGTTRTF
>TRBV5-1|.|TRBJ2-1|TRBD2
TGCGCCAGCAGCGAACTAGCGGGGGTTGTTTATGAGCAGTTCTTC
CASSELAGVVYEQFF
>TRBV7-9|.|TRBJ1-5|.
TGTGCCAGCAGCTTAGAAGGAGGAAATCAGCCCCAGCATTTT
CASSLEGGNQPQHF
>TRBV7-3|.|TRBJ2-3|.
TGTGCCAGCGGCGAGGGAGATACGCAGTATTTT
CASGEGDTQYF
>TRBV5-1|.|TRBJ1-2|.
TGCGCCAGCTCCAGCAGGTTAGGGGAGGGCTACACCTTC
CASSSRLGEGYTF
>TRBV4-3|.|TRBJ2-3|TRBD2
TGCGCCAGCAGCCAAGATCGACTAGCGGGGGGAGGGGGCACAGATACGCAGTATTTT
CASSQDRLAGGGGTDTQYF
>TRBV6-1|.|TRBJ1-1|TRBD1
TGTGCCAGCAGTCTCCAGGGGGCCTTTAACACTGAAGCTTTCTTT
CASSLQGAFNTEAFF
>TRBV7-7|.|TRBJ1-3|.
TGTGCCAGCAGTTTAGGGGCCACTGGAAACACCATATATTTT
CASSLGATGNTIYF
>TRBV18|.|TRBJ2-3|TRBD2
TGTGCCAGCTCACAACTCGGGGGGGGCACAGATACGCAGTATTTT
CASSQLGGGTDTQYF
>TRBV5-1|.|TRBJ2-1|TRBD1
TGCGCCAGCAAGCTACGACCGGGGACAGGGGTGTCGAACAATGAGCAGTTCTTC
CASKLRPGTGVSNNEQFF
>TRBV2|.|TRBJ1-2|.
TGTGCCAGCACCCCAGGGTCGGTCTCTGGCTACACCTTC
CASTPGSVSGYTF
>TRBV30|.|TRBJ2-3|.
TGTGCCTGGAGTGTAGGGGATCGCGCAGATACGCAGTATTTT
CAWSVGDRADTQYF
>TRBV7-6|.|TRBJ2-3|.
TGTGCCAGCAGCGCCGGACTGGTCACAGATACGCAGTATTTT
CASSAGLVTDTQYF